This entry concerns a single T cell receptor (beta chain). Its antigen is not identified. The data are from a study of cytomegalovirus exposure and HLA in healthy donors. Study in general: There were about 85 million unique TCRs (from HLA-typed donors) in an early data release. Findings and limits, study-wide: Among TCR beta chains of equal frequency, HLA-associated ones were more clonally expanded in a later analysis.

Among the donors, all were healthy bone marrow donors. Both 60 Vbeta primers and 13 Jbeta primers went into the PCR. Assay used: immunoSEQ multiplex PCR; TCRdb lists only in-frame clones, some missing. The profile covers over 100,000 clones, with more than 65% appearing a single time and approximately 4.2% taken by the ten largest. The ends lost 3 bases at V and 5 bases at J; junction bases unmatched: 13. CDR1 is KGHSH and CDR2 is LQKENI in the germline V gene. The CDR3 length is 17 residues. Sequencing input: PBMCs. The chain combines TRBV18 with TRBJ2-5; TRBD2 matches at 9 bases. The clonotype was recovered from a male donor in good health and CMV-seropositive. In DNA form, the CDR3 reads TGTGCCAGCTCACCCTCACAAGGGACTAGCTCAGGGGAGACCCAGTACTTC. This translates into CASSPSQGTSSGETQYF.